The clone carrying this T cell receptor beta chain was seen many times. The antigen is undetermined. These data belong to a study of regulatory T cells in long-lasting Graves disease. V lost 3 bases and J 7 bases, leaving 10 bases between the germline ends. Looked up from germline, CDR1 is KGHSH and CDR2 is LQKENI. CDR3 length: 12 residues. The study, taken as a whole, reports: Sharing of public clonotypes was greater in persistent patients (about 3,000) than in new patients (almost 1,000). Persistent cases of Graves' showed reduced TCR diversity relative to newly diagnosed patients.

Time point specified: persistent/refractory GD, antithyroid drugs over 5 years with positive TRAb. Researchers made the TCR library from RNA that was extracted from PBMCs. The TCR beta library used iRepertoire HTBI primers with Arm-PCR amplification of CDR3. In the authors' workflow: Across samples, more than 55 TRBV and more than twelve TRBJ segments were found. TCRdb passed the multiplex PCR reads through MiXCR, listing each CDR3 protein once. The authors' filters were not applied to this entry. The sample carries a few hundred thousand distinct CDR3 sequences, under 25% recorded once. The sequence was obtained from a female donor with Graves disease. The sequencing here drew on peripheral blood mononuclear cells (PBMCs), taken when the disease was refractory, from a patient treated with antithyroid drugs. V usage is TRBV18 and J usage is TRBJ2-7, with a weak D call TRBD1 (5 bases). The CDR3 region is CASSPQGWEQYF. The CDR3 DNA reads TGTGCCAGCTCACCGCAGGGCTGGGAGCAGTACTTC.